The clone carrying this TCR beta chain was seen more than once but under ten times. Antigen: not known. Hyperthyroidism of Graves' type that showed no ophthalmopathy progression within 18 months was stable. PBMCs were collected from an approximately 9 ml volume of fresh peripheral blood. This entry comes from a study of T cells in Graves' hyperthyroidism and ophthalmopathy. Whole-study results and caveats: Blood samples included most of the expanded thyroid clonotypes exceeding 0.001.

The CDR3 length is 13 residues. V was shortened by 8 bases and J by 4 bases, with 17 bases between the two germline ends. CDR1 and CDR2 (germline): SQVTM, ANQGSEA. Amplification targeted TCR beta CDR3 regions from RNA transcripts. The TCR CDR3 was amplified in a first-round RT-PCR using the HTBI primer set. TCRdb fed the multiplex PCR reads into MiXCR, producing one record per CDR3 protein. Among approximately 330,000 distinct CDR3 sequences listed, about 20% were seen once. The chain joins TRBV29-1 to TRBJ1-1, with D perhaps TRBD1 (6 bases). The material sequenced was blood. This sequence was found in a woman aged 50 to 60 with Graves' hyperthyroidism. CDR3 sequence reads: CSTGGGARTEAFF. CDR3 coding DNA: TGCAGCACCGGAGGGGGGGCACGCACTGAAGCTTTCTTT.